The clone carrying this T cell receptor (beta chain) was seen ten or more times. The antigen remains undetermined. This sample was included in a study of T cell repertoires in cytomegalovirus infection. Overall study context: CMV infection and matching HLA type were both indicated by public TCR beta signatures. Study-wide findings and caveats: Summed frequency of shared TCR beta families picked out CMV carriers who also had the relevant HLA.

The CDR3 spans 16 residues. The V segment lost 5 bases and the J segment 0 bases; nucleotides outside the gene matches: 4. The germline V gene has CDR1 SGHTA and CDR2 FQGNSA. Each CDR3 protein gets one entry after TCRdb re-called the reads with MiXCR. In the table there are about 320,000 distinct CDR3 sequences, roughly 9.5% of which are singletons. This TCR came from a human donor in good health (CMV status not recorded). Some clones in this sample may be carry-over from other donors' samples. The sample consisted of PBMCs. The chain employs TRBV7-2 and TRBJ2-3; TRBD2 agrees at 11 bases. The CDR3, as DNA: TGTGCCAGCAGCCGGACTAGCGGGTATAGCACAGATACGCAGTATTTT. It specifies CASSRTSGYSTDTQYF.